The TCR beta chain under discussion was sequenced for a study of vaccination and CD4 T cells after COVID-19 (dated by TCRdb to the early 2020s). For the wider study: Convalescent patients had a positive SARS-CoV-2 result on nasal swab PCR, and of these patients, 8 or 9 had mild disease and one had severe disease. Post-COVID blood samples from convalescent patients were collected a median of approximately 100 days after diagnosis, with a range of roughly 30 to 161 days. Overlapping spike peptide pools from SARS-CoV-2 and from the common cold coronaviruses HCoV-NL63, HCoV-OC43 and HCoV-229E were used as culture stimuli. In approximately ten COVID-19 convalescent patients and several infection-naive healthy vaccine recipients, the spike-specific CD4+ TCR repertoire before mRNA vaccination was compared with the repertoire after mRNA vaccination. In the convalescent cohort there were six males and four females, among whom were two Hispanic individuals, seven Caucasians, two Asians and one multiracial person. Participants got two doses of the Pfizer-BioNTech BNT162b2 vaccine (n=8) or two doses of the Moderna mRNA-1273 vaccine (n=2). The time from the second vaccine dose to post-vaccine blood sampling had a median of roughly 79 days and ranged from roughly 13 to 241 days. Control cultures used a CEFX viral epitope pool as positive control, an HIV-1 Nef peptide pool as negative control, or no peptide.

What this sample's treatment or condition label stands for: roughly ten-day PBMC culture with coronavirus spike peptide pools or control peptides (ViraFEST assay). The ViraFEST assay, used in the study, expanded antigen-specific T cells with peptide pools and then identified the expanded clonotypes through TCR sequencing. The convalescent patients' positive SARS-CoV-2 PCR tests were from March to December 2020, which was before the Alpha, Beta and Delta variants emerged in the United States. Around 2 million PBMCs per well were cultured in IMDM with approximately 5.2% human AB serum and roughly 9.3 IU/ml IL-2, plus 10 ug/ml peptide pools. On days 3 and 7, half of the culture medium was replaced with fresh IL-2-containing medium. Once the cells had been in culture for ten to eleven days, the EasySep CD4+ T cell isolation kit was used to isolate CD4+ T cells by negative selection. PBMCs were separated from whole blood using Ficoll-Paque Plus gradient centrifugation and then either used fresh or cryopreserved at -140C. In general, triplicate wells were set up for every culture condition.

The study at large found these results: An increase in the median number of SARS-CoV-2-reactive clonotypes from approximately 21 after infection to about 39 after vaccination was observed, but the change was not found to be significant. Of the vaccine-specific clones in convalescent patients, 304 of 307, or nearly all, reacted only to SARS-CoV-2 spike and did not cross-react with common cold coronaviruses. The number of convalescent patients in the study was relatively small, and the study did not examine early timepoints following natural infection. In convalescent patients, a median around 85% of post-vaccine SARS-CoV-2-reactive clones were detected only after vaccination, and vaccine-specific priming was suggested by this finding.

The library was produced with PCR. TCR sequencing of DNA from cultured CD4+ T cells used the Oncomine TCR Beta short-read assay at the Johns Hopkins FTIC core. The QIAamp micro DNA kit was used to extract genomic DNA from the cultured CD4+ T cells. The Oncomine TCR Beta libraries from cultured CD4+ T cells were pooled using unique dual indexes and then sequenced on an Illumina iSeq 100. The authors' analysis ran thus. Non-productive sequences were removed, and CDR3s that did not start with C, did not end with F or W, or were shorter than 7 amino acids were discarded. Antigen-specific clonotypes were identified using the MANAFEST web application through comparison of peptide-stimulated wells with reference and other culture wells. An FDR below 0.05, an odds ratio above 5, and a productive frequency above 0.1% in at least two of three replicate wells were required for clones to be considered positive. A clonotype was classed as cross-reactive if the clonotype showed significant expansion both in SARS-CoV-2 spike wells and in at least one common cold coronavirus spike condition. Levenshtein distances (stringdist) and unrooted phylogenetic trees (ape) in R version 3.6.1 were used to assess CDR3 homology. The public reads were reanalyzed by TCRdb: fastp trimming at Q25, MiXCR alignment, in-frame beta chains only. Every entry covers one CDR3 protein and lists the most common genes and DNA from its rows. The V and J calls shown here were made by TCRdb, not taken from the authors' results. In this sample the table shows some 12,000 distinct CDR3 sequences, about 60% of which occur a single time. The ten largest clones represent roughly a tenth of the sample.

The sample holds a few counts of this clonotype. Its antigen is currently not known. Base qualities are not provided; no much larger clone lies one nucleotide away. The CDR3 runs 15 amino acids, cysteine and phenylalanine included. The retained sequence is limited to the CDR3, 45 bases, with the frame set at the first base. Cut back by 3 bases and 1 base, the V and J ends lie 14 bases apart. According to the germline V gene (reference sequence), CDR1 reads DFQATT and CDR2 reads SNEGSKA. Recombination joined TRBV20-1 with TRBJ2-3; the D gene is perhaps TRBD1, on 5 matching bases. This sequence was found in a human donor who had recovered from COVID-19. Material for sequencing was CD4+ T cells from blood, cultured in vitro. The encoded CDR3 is CSASRQGMGTDTQYF. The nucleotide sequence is TGCAGTGCTAGTCGGCAGGGTATGGGCACAGATACGCAGTATTTT.